The clone carrying this T cell receptor beta chain was found a few times. The antigen is unknown. Germline V gene sequence: CDR1 SGHRS, CDR2 YFSETQ. The length of the CDR3 is 15 residues. The V gene lost 4 bases and the J gene lost 4 bases, with 17 bases spanning the gap. Constant-segment primers were used for 5'RACE, and the resulting TCR alpha and TCR beta cDNA libraries carried sample barcodes and UMIs. Each CDR3 protein gets one entry after TCRdb re-called the 5' RACE reads with MiXCR. The sample lists 400,000 to 550,000 distinct CDR3 sequences, 25% occurring once. This sample was included in a study of T-cell memory formation after mild COVID-19. Study details: In these data, TCR clusters were largely donor specific.

The study's findings and limits: CD4+ contracting clones lay mainly in CM and EM, CD8+ ones in EMRA. The appearance of some responding clones in pre-infection memory suggested that cross-reactive memory joined.

The receptor comes from an adult woman who had mild COVID-19 (a few samples of this study predate the infection). Cell type and time point are not known. Material: PBMCs or a T cell subset sorted from them (not recorded which). The rearrangement links TRBV5-1 to TRBJ1-1, with D possibly TRBD1 on 5 matching bases. This CDR3 is CASSVGTGGITEAFF. The CDR3 bases are TGCGCCAGCAGCGTCGGGACGGGAGGGATCACTGAAGCTTTCTTT.